The 29 T cell receptor beta chains reported below all come from one sample, sequenced in a study of Ad26.COV2.S vaccination and SARS-CoV-2 variants. Treatment reported: around 19 received Ad26.COV2.S at low or high dose, single or two shots; about five received placebo; per-sample allocation not given. Day 63 after the first vaccine or placebo injection was the time point for sampling. TCRdb keeps only in-frame clones here, not all; method: immunoSEQ multiplex PCR. The table includes 300,000 to 350,000 clones, approximately 86% detected once. This sample comprised peripheral blood, obtained in a trial of Ad26.COV2.S vaccine versus placebo. The receptors come from a person aged 18-60 years who received the Ad26.COV2.S COVID-19 vaccine or a placebo.

This clone was found once. This chain uses TRBV2 with TRBJ1-2; 7 bases map to TRBD1. Germline assignment: CDR1 SNHLY and CDR2 FYNNEI. This CDR3 comprises 17 residues. The J segment lost 5 bases and the V segment lost 7 bases, leaving 19 bases of the junction unmatched. Written as DNA, the CDR3 is TGTGCCAGCACCCGTCTACTCGGGACAGCCCACACATATGGCTACACCTTC. Amino acid sequence: CASTRLLGTAHTYGYTF.

The chain carries TRBV2 and TRBJ1-1, with unresolved D. This CDR3 region has 14 residues. CDR1 SNHLY and CDR2 FYNNEI come from the germline V gene. Trimming removed 2 bases at V and 0 bases at J, with 7 bases between. The CDR3 protein is CASSEQEMNTEAFF. The CDR3 bases are TGTGCCAGCAGTGAACAGGAGATGAACACTGAAGCTTTCTTT.

The chain combines TRBV27 with TRBJ2-7; 8 nucleotides match TRBD1. V trimming: 4 bases; J trimming: 2 bases; junction bases outside the gene matches: 4. This CDR3 is 14 amino acids long. Germline assignment: CDR1 MNHEY and CDR2 SMNVEV (reference sequence). The CDR3 protein is CASSSATGAYEQYF. In DNA, the CDR3 is TGTGCCAGCAGTTCCGCGACAGGGGCCTACGAGCAGTACTTC.

The genes are TRBV21-1 and TRBJ2-3. TRBV21-1 is noted as a pseudogene. This CDR3 has 14 residues. CDR3 sequence reads: CASSKGFSADTQYF. CDR3 DNA sequence: TGTGCCAGCAGCAAAGGATTTTCGGCCGATACGCAGTATTTT.

The chain couples TRBV25-1 to TRBJ1-2; TRBD1 matches at 7 bases. Germline CDR1 MGHDK, CDR2 SYGVNS. This CDR3 is 12 amino acids long. The V gene end was trimmed by 1 base and the J gene end by 7 bases; junction bases not matched to a gene: 0. The chain's CDR3 is CASSESGGGYTF. DNA for the CDR3: TGTGCCAGCAGTGAATCAGGGGGTGGCTACACCTTC.

The rearrangement uses TRBV14 and TRBJ1-1, with a weak D call TRBD1 (6 bases). CDR1 is SGHDN and CDR2 is FVKESK in the germline V gene. Trimming removed 3 bases from V and 1 base from J, with 9 bases in between. The CDR3 loop spans 14 amino acids. The CDR3 loop is CASSQGHANTEAFF. CDR3 bases: TGTGCCAGCAGCCAGGGACACGCGAACACTGAAGCTTTCTTT. Full variable domain (missing parts from reference TRBV14 and TRBJ1-1): EAGVTQFPSHSVIEKGQTVTLRCDPISGHDNLYWYRRVMGKEIKFLLHFVKESKQDESGMPNNRFLAERTGGTYSTLKVQPAELEDSGVYFCASSQGHANTEAFFGQGTRLTVV.

The chain links TRBV15 to TRBJ1-1, with TRBD1 identical over 9 bases. V gave up 2 bases and J gave up 1 base; unmatched junction bases: 2. Germline V gene lookup returns CDR1 LNHNV and CDR2 YYDKDF (reference sequence). The CDR3 loop spans 15 amino acids. The CDR3 here is CATSRTGGSNTEAFF. The DNA of the CDR3 is TGTGCCACCAGCAGAACAGGGGGCTCGAACACTGAAGCTTTCTTT.

The rearrangement links TRBV7-8 to TRBJ1-1; TRBD1 is a possible D gene (6 bases). Trimming cost V 5 bases and J 5 bases, with 21 bases left between them. The V gene's germline CDR1 is SGHVS and CDR2 FQNEAQ. CDR3 size: 16 residues. CDR3 region: CASSREGGAFGTEAFF. CDR3 coding DNA: TGTGCCAGCAGCCGAGAAGGGGGGGCTTTTGGGACTGAAGCTTTCTTT.

This chain uses TRBV5-5 with TRBJ1-1; D uncertain. CDR1 is SGHKS and CDR2 is YYEKEE in the germline V gene (reference sequence). This CDR3 contains 14 residues. Trimming cost V 1 base and J 4 bases, with 11 bases left between them. The CDR3 nucleotides read TGTGCCAGCAGCTTGCTGGGCCACGGCACTGAAGCTTTCTTT. Translating gives CASSLLGHGTEAFF.

This chain uses TRBV5-1 with TRBJ2-3; D remains ambiguous. The germline V gene encodes CDR1 SGHRS and CDR2 YFSETQ. V gave up 4 bases and J gave up 2 bases, with 5 bases separating them. CDR3 size: 12 residues. The CDR3 DNA sequence: TGCGCCAGCAGCCCGGACACAGATACGCAGTATTTT. Translating gives CASSPDTDTQYF.

This clone was observed a few times. The CDR3 loop is CASSLDRVSGNTIYF. The DNA for the CDR3 is TGTGCCAGCAGCTTGGACAGGGTCTCTGGAAACACCATATATTTT. The chain recombines TRBV7-9 with TRBJ1-3; 8 nucleotides align to TRBD1. CDR3 length: 15 residues. The V and J ends lost 3 bases and 0 bases, in that order; junction bases with no gene match: 1. Germline values: CDR1 SEHNR, CDR2 FQNEAQ (reference sequence).

The chain couples TRBV6-6 to TRBJ1-1; 10 positions match TRBD1. Germline V gives CDR1 MNHNY, CDR2 SVGAGI (reference sequence). There are 14 residues in the CDR3. Trimming cost V 7 bases and J 4 bases; bases outside gene matches: 6. The chain's CDR3 is CASTEDRGLTEAFF. The CDR3 DNA is TGTGCCAGCACCGAAGACAGGGGGCTCACTGAAGCTTTCTTT.

The chain has TRBV11-2 and TRBJ2-1; a weak D match, TRBD2 (6 bases). Germline-derived CDR1 and CDR2 are SGHAT and FQNNGV. CDR3 size: 16 residues. V lost 4 bases to trimming and J lost 3 bases, with 16 bases between them. CDR3 region: CASSYQAGGRYNEQFF. The CDR3 DNA is TGTGCCAGCAGCTATCAAGCGGGTGGCCGCTACAATGAGCAGTTCTTC.

The V call is TRBV3-1 (or the pseudogene TRBV3-2), the J call TRBJ1-2, with D perhaps matching TRBD1 (5 bases). V was trimmed by 3 bases and J by 4 bases, leaving 9 bases between them. Germline V gene lookup returns CDR1 LGHDT and CDR2 YNNKEL (reference sequence). This CDR3 region has 13 residues. DNA for the CDR3: TGTGCCAGCAGCCAGGGGCTCATCTATGGCTACACCTTC. Translated, it gives CASSQGLIYGYTF.

V is TRBV11-2 and J is TRBJ2-2; D ambiguous. The CDR3 has 14 residues. V was pared by 3 bases and J by 4 bases, with 9 bases between. Germline CDR1 SGHAT, CDR2 FQNNGV. CDR3 nucleotide sequence: TGTGCCAGCAGCTTGGTACGATCCACCGGGGAGCTGTTTTTT. Its protein is CASSLVRSTGELFF.

This clone was seen a few times. J is TRBJ1-5 and V is TRBV7-9, with a possible D match to TRBD1 (5 bases). The CDR3 is 15 amino acids. The germline gives CDR1 SEHNR, CDR2 FQNEAQ (reference sequence). The V gene lost 5 bases and the J gene lost 0 bases, with 11 bases spanning the gap. This CDR3 is CASSRGPDSNQPQHF. The CDR3 bases are TGTGCCAGCAGCCGGGGACCCGATAGCAATCAGCCCCAGCATTTT.

This clone was detected only once. The CDR3 DNA follows: TGTGCCAGCAGAGGGACAGGGGGCGCAGATACGCAGTATTTT. Its translation: CASRGTGGADTQYF. This chain connects TRBV5-6 to TRBJ2-3; TRBD1 aligns across 12 bases. The germline CDR1 and CDR2 sequences are SGHDT and YYEEEE. The V gene end was trimmed by 5 bases and the J gene end by 4 bases; junction bases not matched to a gene: 2. The length of the CDR3 is 14 residues.

The V and J genes are TRBV6-5 and TRBJ2-1; TRBD2 agrees at 10 bases. From germline, CDR1 is MNHEY and CDR2 SVGAGI. This CDR3 has 15 amino acids. With 0 bases clipped from V and 13 bases from J, the junction kept 9 bases outside the gene matches. As DNA, the CDR3 is TGTGCCAGCAGTTACTCGGAGGCTAGCGGGAGTATTCAGTTCTTC. Amino acids: CASSYSEASGSIQFF.

V gene TRBV9 combines with J gene TRBJ1-6; D is perhaps TRBD1 (6 bases). CDR3 length equals 17 residues. Per the germline V gene, CDR1 is SGDLS and CDR2 is YYNGEE. Between the trimmed V and J ends, which lost 4 bases and 2 bases, there was a span of 16 bases. As DNA, the CDR3 is TGTGCCAGCAGCCCCTCACAGGGTAGGACCTATAATTCACCCCTCCACTTT. Protein sequence: CASSPSQGRTYNSPLHF.

The chain employs TRBV6-5 and TRBJ2-7, with no clear D. The CDR3 is made up of 14 amino acids. CDR1 and CDR2 from the germline V gene are MNHEY and SVGAGI. Trimming removed 6 bases at V and 0 bases at J, with 12 bases between. The CDR3 DNA sequence: TGTGCCAGCAGGCGTGTTTGGAGCTCCTACGAGCAGTACTTC. It is translated as CASRRVWSSYEQYF.

This rearrangement joins TRBV29-1 to TRBJ1-2; the D is unclear. Trimming cost V 7 bases and J 0 bases, with 12 bases left between them. CDR1 is SQVTM and CDR2 is ANQGSEA in the germline V gene. The CDR3 contains 13 residues. CDR3 in amino acids: CSALQASNYGYTF. For the CDR3, the DNA is TGCAGCGCCTTGCAGGCATCTAACTATGGCTACACCTTC.

The V gene is TRBV4-3, the J gene TRBJ1-2; 10 bases are shared with TRBD1. With 4 bases clipped from V and 6 bases from J, the junction kept 5 bases outside the gene matches. Germline lookup yields CDR1 LGHNA and CDR2 YSLEER. The CDR3 sequence is 14 residues long. CDR3 amino acids: CASSPTDRGDGYTF. CDR3 DNA: TGCGCCAGCAGCCCGACGGACAGGGGGGATGGCTACACCTTC.

The J gene is TRBJ2-1, the V gene TRBV3-1 (or the pseudogene TRBV3-2); the D is unclear. CDR3 length: 13 residues. Germline loops: CDR1 LGHDT, CDR2 YNNKEL (reference sequence). V lost 5 bases and J lost 9, with 14 bases in between. As DNA, the CDR3 is TGTGCCAGCAGCTCCGTGCTTGGGTCTGAGCAGTTCTTC. It translates to CASSSVLGSEQFF.

The J gene is TRBJ2-2, the V gene TRBV27, with a tentative D call TRBD1 (5 bases). The CDR3 covers 16 residues. The V and J ends lost 6 bases and 3 bases respectively, with 17 bases between them. Germline V lookup: CDR1 MNHEY, CDR2 SMNVEV (reference sequence). DNA for the CDR3: TGTGCCAGCAGGGTCCATGAAGGGGCACACACCGGGGAGCTGTTTTTT. Amino acids: CASRVHEGAHTGELFF.

The V call is TRBV7-9, the J call TRBJ2-2; D is undetermined. The CDR3 covers 14 residues. V shed 6 bases and J shed 2 bases, with 10 bases lying between them. Germline values: CDR1 SEHNR, CDR2 FQNEAQ (reference sequence). CDR3 residues: CASRVTGNTGELFF. The CDR3 DNA sequence: TGTGCCAGCAGAGTAACGGGTAACACCGGGGAGCTGTTTTTT.

This clone turned up a few times. This chain joins TRBV7-2 and TRBJ2-7; D is unresolved. CDR1 is SGHTA, CDR2 FQGNSA, per germline. The V and J ends lost 3 bases and 0 bases respectively, with 6 bases between them. This CDR3 has 13 amino acids. CDR3 DNA: TGTGCCAGCAGCTTCACTGCCTCCTACGAGCAGTACTTC. Translation: CASSFTASYEQYF.

The chain has TRBV5-1 and TRBJ2-5; weak D call: TRBD2 (7 bases). Trimming pared 9 bases from V and 5 bases from J, leaving 17 bases between. The CDR3 spans 13 residues. CDR1 and CDR2 (germline): SGHRS, YFSETQ. CDR3 protein: CATRIGGHETQYF. The CDR3 DNA reads as TGCGCCACAAGAATCGGGGGGCACGAGACCCAGTACTTC. Full variable domain (missing parts from reference TRBV5-1 and TRBJ2-5): KAGVTQTPRYLIKTRGQQVTLSCSPISGHRSVSWYQQTPGQGLQFLFEYFSETQRNKGNFPGRFSGRQFSNSRSEMNVSTLELGDSALYLCATRIGGHETQYFGPGTRLLVL.

The chain uses TRBV4-1 and TRBJ2-3; D assignment may be TRBD1 or TRBD2 (5 bases each). The CDR3 contains 12 residues. Germline V gene sequence: CDR1 MGHRA, CDR2 YSYEKL. V lost 3 bases and J 7 bases, leaving 8 bases between the germline ends. The DNA for the CDR3 is TGCGCCAGCAGCCAGAGGGGAAATACGCAGTATTTT. Its translation is CASSQRGNTQYF.

V and J are TRBV10-3 and TRBJ2-3; 10 nucleotides match TRBD2. J gave up 4 bases and V 2 bases, and 3 bases lay outside the gene matches. Per germline, CDR1 ENHRY and CDR2 SYGVKD. The CDR3 consists of 15 residues. The CDR3 coding sequence is TGTGCCATCAGTGAGGCTAGCGGGAGTGCAGATACGCAGTATTTT. Translating it yields CAISEASGSADTQYF.